Listed here is a single T cell receptor (beta chain). The antigen remains unidentified. Germline CDR1 is ENHRY and CDR2 is SYGVKD. The CDR3 contains 13 residues. Trimming shortened V by 2 bases and J by 7 bases, and 12 bases separated the two germline ends. This sample stems from a study of shared clonotypes between healthy human individuals. Study conclusions and caveats: The study generally estimated greater richness for naive than memory subsets. Generation probabilities of non-shared clonotypes were lower (relative to those shared by all four donors).

Measured with immunoSEQ multiplex PCR; TCRdb has only the in-frame clones, and not every one. The table records around 2.1 million clones, approximately 94% of them present only once. CD8 cells regarded as naive lacked CD45RO, were positively chosen for CCR7, and omitted terminally differentiated effector memory CD45RA+ cells. The genes are TRBV10-3 and TRBJ2-7; possible D gene TRBD1, 6 bases. Sequences were obtained from naive CD8+ T cells from PBMCs. The receptor was derived from a man aged 18 to 29 in good health. Some clones in this sample may be carry-over from other donors' samples. The CDR3 DNA follows: TGTGCCATCAGTGAGACCAGAAGGGGGGAGCAGTACTTC. It codes for CAISETRRGEQYF.